This T cell receptor (beta chain) is from a study of T cell repertoires in cytomegalovirus infection. On the study more broadly: It was recently identified HLA-C-restricted and well-studied HLA-B-restricted CMV epitopes that the study used. A matching HLA type, together with CMV infection, was signaled by public TCR beta signatures.

This clonotype has a handful of counts. Antigen unknown. V gave up 0 bases and J gave up 1 base, with 10 bases separating them. The CDR3 consists of 16 residues. Germline loops: CDR1 LGHNA, CDR2 YNFKEQ. TCRdb passed the reads through MiXCR, listing each CDR3 protein once. This table has around 500,000 distinct CDR3 sequences, roughly 46% appearing once. Study findings and constraints: HLA-C-restricted CMV clonotypes gave the most frequent clonotype in two of eight donors.

Material: cultured PBMCs, obtained from culture after CMV antigen stimulation. V is TRBV4-2 and J is TRBJ1-3; a weak D match, TRBD1 (5 bases). This receptor was obtained from a human donor in good health (CMV status not recorded). Some clones in this sample may be carry-over from other donors' samples. The CDR3 loop is CASSQEGEASGNTIYF. The CDR3 DNA follows: TGTGCCAGCAGCCAAGAGGGGGAAGCGTCTGGAAACACCATATATTTT.